The 29 T cell receptor beta chains below were found in one sample sequenced in a study of stem cell transplantation in POMP-related autoinflammatory disease. Profiling relied on immunoSEQ multiplex PCR, and the TCRdb table lists in-frame clones only, not all of them. The sample yields more than 20,000 clones, roughly four fifths seen once. Here the sequenced sample was CD4+ T cells from PBMCs, taken before stem cell transplantation. The origin of the receptors is a human donor with POMP-related autoinflammation and immune dysregulation (PRAID).

The chain carries TRBV6-5 and TRBJ1-2; D ambiguous. Germline V gene sequence: CDR1 MNHEY, CDR2 SVGAGI. CDR3 size: 13 residues. V lost 9 bases, J lost 3 bases, and 14 bases lay in between. The CDR3 bases are TGTGCCAGTCACCACCGTCCTTACTATGGCTACACCTTC. The encoded protein is CASHHRPYYGYTF.

The rearrangement links TRBV9 to TRBJ1-2; maybe TRBD1 (6 bases). The V end was cut by 3 bases, the J end by 4 bases, with 16 bases between. Germline values: CDR1 SGDLS, CDR2 YYNGEE. This CDR3 contains 15 residues. As DNA, the CDR3 is TGTGCCAGCAGCGGGTCACCGACAGGTTCCTATGGCTACACCTTC. Protein product: CASSGSPTGSYGYTF.

The chain carries TRBV25-1 and TRBJ2-1, with 10 bases matching TRBD1. Losses at the gene ends were 4 bases for V and 3 bases for J; bases not matched to a gene: 9. The germline CDR1 and CDR2 sequences are MGHDK and SYGVNS. The CDR3 has 17 residues. For the CDR3, the DNA is TGTGCCAGCAGTGTGGAGACAGGGGGCTCCCACTACAATGAGCAGTTCTTC. As protein: CASSVETGGSHYNEQFF.

This chain links TRBV12-5 with TRBJ2-1; TRBD2 agrees at 10 bases. CDR3 size: 15 residues. The V gene's germline CDR1 is LGHNT and CDR2 FRNRAP. V gave up 7 bases and J gave up 3 bases; unmatched junction bases: 6. The CDR3, as DNA: TGTGCTAGTGCCCTGGGACTAGCGCTCTACAATGAGCAGTTCTTC. Protein product: CASALGLALYNEQFF. Looking up the rest from reference TRBV12-5 and TRBJ2-1 gives the full variable domain: DARVTQTPRHKVTEMGQEVTMRCQPILGHNTVFWYRQTMMQGLELLAYFRNRAPLDDSGMPKDRFSAEMPDATLATLKIQPSEPRDSAVYFCASALGLALYNEQFFGPGTRLTVL.

The rearrangement uses TRBV6-5 and TRBJ1-6; 9 bases fit TRBD1. V dropped 3 bases and J dropped 10; count of bases not matched to a gene: 7. This CDR3 has 15 residues. The germline V gene has CDR1 MNHEY and CDR2 SVGAGI. The CDR3: CASSYSGTGTSPLHF. DNA of the CDR3: TGTGCCAGCAGTTATTCCGGGACAGGGACCTCACCCCTCCACTTT.

The rearrangement uses TRBV9 and TRBJ1-2; D ambiguous. The CDR3 sequence is 15 residues long. Trimming cost V 0 bases and J 4 bases, with 13 bases left between them. Germline assignment: CDR1 SGDLS and CDR2 YYNGEE. The CDR3 DNA sequence: TGTGCCAGCAGCGTAGCTCCCGAGGCCTTCTATGGCTACACCTTC. It encodes CASSVAPEAFYGYTF.

This clone was recorded only once. The V call is TRBV5-6, the J call TRBJ2-7; D might be TRBD1 (5 bases). This CDR3 contains 14 residues. Germline CDR1 SGHDT, CDR2 YYEEEE. V dropped 1 base and J dropped 1 base, with 9 bases sitting between them. The CDR3 coding sequence is TGTGCCAGCAGCTTGCGGCAGGGATCCTACGAGCAGTACTTC. Translated: CASSLRQGSYEQYF.

The genes are TRBV29-1 and TRBJ1-2, with D hard to call. Trimming removed 3 bases from V and 9 bases from J, with 14 bases in between. This CDR3 comprises 12 residues. Germline CDR1 reads SQVTM; CDR2 reads ANQGSEA. This chain's CDR3 is CSVDGHPARYTF. CDR3 nucleotide sequence: TGCAGCGTTGACGGGCACCCCGCTCGCTACACCTTC.

The J gene is TRBJ2-2, the V gene TRBV5-1; no clear D. There are 14 residues in the CDR3. Per the germline V gene, CDR1 is SGHRS and CDR2 is YFSETQ. V lost 0 bases to trimming and J lost 6 bases, with 9 bases between them. The CDR3 region is CASSLVEVPGELFF. The CDR3 region has the DNA TGCGCCAGCAGCTTGGTCGAGGTCCCCGGGGAGCTGTTTTTT. Combining the CDR3 with reference TRBV5-1 and TRBJ2-2 gives the whole variable domain KAGVTQTPRYLIKTRGQQVTLSCSPISGHRSVSWYQQTPGQGLQFLFEYFSETQRNKGNFPGRFSGRQFSNSRSEMNVSTLELGDSALYLCASSLVEVPGELFFGEGSRLTVL.

The V call is TRBV9, the J call TRBJ1-3; D not resolved. Germline V lookup: CDR1 SGDLS, CDR2 YYNGEE. V lost 0 bases to trimming and J lost 0 bases, with 19 bases between them. CDR3 length equals 19 residues. The CDR3 DNA reads as TGTGCCAGCAGCGTAGGATCTCCTGTTGGAGGGTACTCTGGAAACACCATATATTTT. This translates into CASSVGSPVGGYSGNTIYF.

This clone was detected only a few times. The chain links TRBV9 to TRBJ1-5; TRBD1 matches at 7 bases. CDR1 is SGDLS and CDR2 is YYNGEE in the germline V gene. CDR3 size: 15 residues. Trimming cost V 0 bases and J 4 bases; bases outside gene matches: 4. This CDR3 is CASSVDPGGNQPQHF. The CDR3 bases are TGTGCCAGCAGCGTAGATCCAGGGGGAAATCAGCCCCAGCATTTT.

This chain uses TRBV5-1 with TRBJ2-1; tentatively, D is TRBD1 or TRBD2 (6 bases each). Between the trimmed V and J ends, which lost 4 bases and 8 bases, there was a span of 16 bases. The CDR3 runs to 14 residues. CDR1 and CDR2 from the germline V gene are SGHRS and YFSETQ. CDR3 nucleotide sequence: TGCGCCAGCAGCCTGGGGACTCCAGGGGATGAGCAGTTCTTC. It is translated as CASSLGTPGDEQFF.

The chain uses TRBV6-5 and TRBJ2-3; D is possibly TRBD1 (5 bases). The CDR3 runs 12 residues. The ends were cut back, 5 bases at V and 9 bases at J, with 12 bases in the middle. The germline V gene has CDR1 MNHEY and CDR2 SVGAGI. The CDR3 DNA reads as TGTGCCAGCAGTGTGCTCGCAGGGACGCAGTATTTT. Translated, it gives CASSVLAGTQYF.

The CDR3 DNA follows: TGTGCCAGCACAAAAGCGGGCCTCCAAGAGACCCAGTACTTC. Translating it yields CASTKAGLQETQYF. The chain links TRBV6-5 to TRBJ2-5; D is possibly TRBD2 (6 bases). The CDR3 extends over 14 amino acids. CDR1 and CDR2 from the germline V gene are MNHEY and SVGAGI. Trimming took off 7 bases at V and 1 base at J, with 13 bases between the two ends.

The chain has TRBV21-1 and TRBJ1-5. TRBV21-1 is a documented pseudogene. The CDR3 consists of 13 residues. CDR3: CARTALSNQPQHF. CDR3 bases: TGTGCCAGAACAGCGCTTAGCAATCAGCCCCAGCATTTT.

This chain joins TRBV5-4 and TRBJ2-2, with D perhaps matching TRBD2 (5 bases). The germline V gene has CDR1 SGHNT and CDR2 YYREEE (reference sequence). Trimming removed 0 bases from V and 4 bases from J, with 10 bases in between. The CDR3 spans 15 residues. The CDR3 nucleotides read TGTGCCAGCAGCTTGGGGCTAAGCGGCACCGGGGAGCTGTTTTTT. Translated, it gives CASSLGLSGTGELFF.

The chain uses TRBV27 and TRBJ2-3; the D gene is possibly TRBD2 (5 bases). The CDR3 totals 15 residues. V gave up 0 bases and J gave up 4 bases, with 11 bases separating them. Germline V gene lookup returns CDR1 MNHEY and CDR2 SMNVEV (reference sequence). Here the CDR3 reads CASSLSRFGADTQYF. The DNA of the CDR3 is TGTGCCAGCAGTTTATCTAGGTTCGGGGCAGATACGCAGTATTTT.

The rearrangement joins TRBV18 to TRBJ2-6; a possible D gene is TRBD2 (6 bases). Germline assignment: CDR1 KGHSH and CDR2 LQKENI. This CDR3 is 15 amino acids long. Trimming pared 2 bases from V and 4 bases from J, leaving 9 bases between. CDR3 bases: TGTGCCAGCTCACCAGCGGGGTCCGGGGCCAACGTCCTGACTTTC. Its translation: CASSPAGSGANVLTF. Full variable domain (rest looked up from reference TRBV18 and TRBJ2-6): NAGVMQNPRHLVRRRGQEARLRCSPMKGHSHVYWYRQLPEEGLKFMVYLQKENIIDESGMPKERFSAEFPKEGPSILRIQQVVRGDSAAYFCASSPAGSGANVLTFGAGSRLTVL.

The V and J genes are TRBV6-5 and TRBJ2-1; 7 positions match TRBD2. V lost 3 bases, J lost 15 bases, and 11 bases stayed unmatched. Germline loops: CDR1 MNHEY, CDR2 SVGAGI. CDR3 length: 13 residues. The CDR3 DNA reads as TGTGCCAGCAGTTATTCCCTCTCGGGACTATTGTTCTTC. Protein sequence: CASSYSLSGLLFF.

The chain links TRBV2 to TRBJ2-1, with 13 positions matching TRBD2. Trimming removed 4 bases from V and 8 bases from J; junction bases left unmatched: 5. This CDR3 comprises 15 residues. Looked up from germline, CDR1 is SNHLY and CDR2 is FYNNEI. CDR3 bases: TGTGCCAGCAGTGGGACTAGCGGGAGTACCCATGAGCAGTTCTTC. Its protein product is CASSGTSGSTHEQFF.

The chain joins TRBV5-1 to TRBJ2-2; 10 bases align to TRBD1. The CDR3 spans 19 residues. Germline assignment: CDR1 SGHRS and CDR2 YFSETQ. V was clipped by 4 bases and J by 4 bases; unmatched bases: 16. CDR3 amino acids: CASSVTGTGARVTTGELFF. In DNA, the CDR3 is TGCGCCAGCAGCGTAACCGGGACAGGGGCGAGGGTGACCACCGGGGAGCTGTTTTTT.

The rearrangement joins TRBV19 to TRBJ2-1; D ambiguous. The CDR3 contains 12 residues. The germline V gene encodes CDR1 LNHDA and CDR2 SQIVND (reference sequence). The V end was cut by 5 bases, the J end by 9 bases, with 11 bases between. CDR3 DNA: TGTGCCAGTAGTTCCCACACGGGTGAGCAGTTCTTC. This gives the protein CASSSHTGEQFF.

This chain links TRBV5-1 with TRBJ2-3, with no clear D. Trimming removed 0 bases from V and 1 base from J, with 12 bases in between. Germline-derived CDR1 and CDR2 are SGHRS and YFSETQ. The CDR3 extends over 16 amino acids. This CDR3 is CASSLDGIGGTDTQYF. Written as DNA, the CDR3 is TGCGCCAGCAGCTTGGACGGTATCGGTGGCACAGATACGCAGTATTTT.

The chain is built from TRBV19 and TRBJ2-3; tentative D call: TRBD2 (5 bases). The CDR3 totals 14 residues. Germline V gene data show CDR1 as LNHDA and CDR2 as SQIVND (reference sequence). Between the trimmed V and J ends, which lost 6 bases and 6 bases, there was a span of 16 bases. The CDR3 DNA follows: TGTGCCAGTAGCGAAGCCCACTGGAGGGATACGCAGTATTTT. Translation: CASSEAHWRDTQYF.

The rearrangement uses TRBV5-6 and TRBJ2-7; D tentatively fits TRBD1 or TRBD2 (5 bases each). Trimming removed 0 bases at V and 1 base at J, with 11 bases between. There are 15 residues in the CDR3. Germline values: CDR1 SGHDT, CDR2 YYEEEE. This CDR3 is CASSLEEWGSYEQYF. The CDR3, as DNA: TGTGCCAGCAGCTTGGAGGAGTGGGGGTCCTACGAGCAGTACTTC.

The V and J genes are TRBV4-1 and TRBJ1-3, with a tentative D call TRBD1 (6 bases). Trimming pared 6 bases from V and 0 bases from J, leaving 12 bases between. This CDR3 has 15 residues. Germline CDR1 and CDR2: MGHRA and YSYEKL. CDR3 loop: CASRQLGGSGNTIYF. The CDR3 bases are TGCGCCAGCAGACAACTAGGGGGCTCTGGAAACACCATATATTTT.

The chain couples TRBV5-1 to TRBJ2-1; 7 bases map to TRBD1. The CDR3 has 16 amino acids. Per germline, CDR1 SGHRS and CDR2 YFSETQ. The junction had 10 bases not matched to a gene; V was cut back by 4 bases and J by 3 bases. The CDR3 DNA sequence: TGCGCCAGCAGCCTGACGGCAGGGGGTATCTACAATGAGCAGTTCTTC. This codes for CASSLTAGGIYNEQFF. Full variable domain (missing parts from reference TRBV5-1 and TRBJ2-1): KAGVTQTPRYLIKTRGQQVTLSCSPISGHRSVSWYQQTPGQGLQFLFEYFSETQRNKGNFPGRFSGRQFSNSRSEMNVSTLELGDSALYLCASSLTAGGIYNEQFFGPGTRLTVL.

The rearrangement joins TRBV19 to TRBJ2-1; tentative D call: TRBD2 (6 bases). The CDR3 covers 16 residues. Trimming left V 1 base short and J 0 bases short, with 10 bases between. The germline V gene has CDR1 LNHDA and CDR2 SQIVND (reference sequence). The CDR3 sequence is CASSIVLANSYNEQFF. CDR3 sequence (DNA): TGTGCCAGTAGTATAGTACTAGCCAACTCCTACAATGAGCAGTTCTTC.

V usage is TRBV19 and J usage is TRBJ1-3, with TRBD1 identical over 9 bases. CDR1 is LNHDA and CDR2 is SQIVND in the germline V gene (reference sequence). The length of the CDR3 is 16 residues. The V gene end was trimmed by 8 bases and the J gene end by 5 bases; junction bases not matched to a gene: 13. This CDR3 is CASSGWRDRARNTIYF. CDR3 nucleotides: TGTGCCAGTTCAGGGTGGCGGGACAGGGCAAGAAACACCATATATTTT.